The 18 T cell receptor beta chains in this list originate from one sample, sequenced in a study of blood T cells in healthy people across ages. Using a J-beta primer mix together with a sample-barcoded 5' primer, a second PCR was run for about 6 to 11 cycles. TCRdb re-derived calls from the 5' RACE reads in MiXCR, one entry per CDR3 protein. The sample has around 990,000 distinct CDR3 sequences; more than 30% are singletons. What was sequenced was blood. All receptors derive from a man aged 18-30 years in good health.

This chain uses TRBV4-1 with TRBJ2-3, with D possibly being TRBD1 (5 bases). Germline V lookup: CDR1 MGHRA, CDR2 YSYEKL. CDR3 length equals 17 residues. The V and J ends lost 3 bases and 0 bases respectively, with 16 bases between them. CDR3 DNA sequence: TGCGCCAGCAGCCACCGTACCGAGACAGCCAGCACAGATACGCAGTATTTT. Translation gives CASSHRTETASTDTQYF.

This chain joins TRBV7-8 and TRBJ1-1; 9 nucleotides agree with TRBD1. The trim removed 5 bases at V and 4 bases at J, leaving 11 bases unmatched. The CDR3 extends over 16 amino acids. Per germline, CDR1 SGHVS and CDR2 FQNEAQ. The CDR3 is CASSPGTGRAGTEAFF. In DNA, the CDR3 is TGTGCCAGCAGCCCTGGGACAGGGAGGGCTGGCACTGAAGCTTTCTTT.

This chain links TRBV3-1 with TRBJ1-1; D is unclear. CDR1 LGHDT and CDR2 YNNKEL come from the germline V gene (reference sequence). V was pared by 3 bases and J by 3 bases, with 14 bases between. There are 15 residues in the CDR3. In DNA form, the CDR3 reads TGTGCCAGCAGCCACCCTGACGGGAGTGACACTGAAGCTTTCTTT. Protein: CASSHPDGSDTEAFF. The full variable domain, with the rest looked up from reference TRBV3-1 and TRBJ1-1, is DTAVSQTPKYLVTQMGNDKSIKCEQNLGHDTMYWYKQDSKKFLKIMFSYNNKELIINETVPNRFSPKSPDKAHLNLHINSLELGDSAVYFCASSHPDGSDTEAFFGQGTRLTVV.

This clonotype was seen more than once but under ten times. The chain uses TRBV5-1 and TRBJ1-1; a possible D gene is TRBD1 (6 bases). V was shortened by 0 bases and J by 5 bases, with 14 bases between the two germline ends. The CDR3 is 15 residues long. Per the germline V gene, CDR1 is SGHRS and CDR2 is YFSETQ. Here the CDR3 DNA reads TGCGCCAGCAGCTTGGAAGGCAGGGGCGAGACTGAAGCTTTCTTT. Its protein is CASSLEGRGETEAFF.

The rearrangement links TRBV18 to TRBJ1-2, with a possible D match to TRBD1 (5 bases). Trimming left V 4 bases short and J 2 bases short, with 11 bases between. Per germline, CDR1 KGHSH and CDR2 LQKENI. This CDR3 is built from 14 residues. The CDR3 here is CASSQNQGNYGYTF. DNA of the CDR3: TGTGCCAGCTCACAGAATCAGGGAAACTATGGCTACACCTTC.

This clonotype was found a few times. DNA for the CDR3: TGTGCCAGCAGTGAAAGGGGGGACAGTGGCTACACCTTC. Its translation is CASSERGDSGYTF. The rearrangement joins TRBV2 to TRBJ1-2; 7 nucleotides agree with TRBD1. The germline V gene has CDR1 SNHLY and CDR2 FYNNEI. J gave up 7 bases and V 2 bases, and 4 bases lay outside the gene matches. The CDR3 extends over 13 amino acids.

This chain joins TRBV5-1 and TRBJ2-2, with D perhaps TRBD1 or TRBD2 (5 bases each). CDR3 length: 14 amino acids. V was shortened by 4 bases and J by 4 bases, with 11 bases between the two germline ends. The V gene's germline CDR1 is SGHRS and CDR2 YFSETQ. CDR3 sequence (DNA): TGCGCCAGCAGCGGGGGACGACCCACCGGGGAGCTGTTTTTT. Amino acid sequence: CASSGGRPTGELFF.

This clonotype was observed once. The chain is built from TRBV24-1 and TRBJ2-1; 12 nucleotides line up with TRBD1. The end of the DNA aligns better with TRBJ2-7, so the J call may be wrong. From germline, CDR1 is KGHDR and CDR2 SFDVKD. The CDR3 totals 16 residues. CDR3 in amino acids: CATSDPGQGALNEQYF. In DNA, the CDR3 is TGTGCCACCAGTGATCCGGGACAGGGGGCCCTGAATGAGCAGTACTTC.

This clonotype was found a few times. The chain has TRBV4-2 and TRBJ2-7; a possible D gene is TRBD2 (6 bases). Per germline, CDR1 LGHNA and CDR2 YNFKEQ. The CDR3 has 13 residues. Trimming cost V 1 base and J 6 bases, with 10 bases left between them. Here the CDR3 DNA reads TGTGCCAGCAGCCAAGTCGAGGGACTCGAGCAGTACTTC. This translates into CASSQVEGLEQYF.

The chain has TRBV7-9 and TRBJ2-6, with D tentatively TRBD1 or TRBD2 (5 bases each). The CDR3 extends over 17 amino acids. The germline gives CDR1 SEHNR, CDR2 FQNEAQ (reference sequence). Deletions cut 3 bases from V and 0 bases from J, with 12 bases between. CDR3 DNA: TGTGCCAGCAGCTTGGGGGTCCTAAGCTCTGGGGCCAACGTCCTGACTTTC. It encodes CASSLGVLSSGANVLTF.

The chain combines TRBV7-2 with TRBJ1-1, with D maybe TRBD1 (5 bases). The CDR3 loop spans 14 amino acids. Between the trimmed V and J ends, which lost 1 base and 3 bases, there was a span of 9 bases. Looked up from germline, CDR1 is SGHTA and CDR2 is FQGNSA. CDR3 nucleotides: TGTGCCAGCAGCTTAGTTGGGGCAGACACTGAAGCTTTCTTT. It translates to CASSLVGADTEAFF.

The rearrangement links TRBV7-9 to TRBJ1-1; maybe TRBD1 (6 bases). V lost 1 base to trimming and J lost 11 bases, with 20 bases between them. The length of the CDR3 is 15 residues. Germline V gene lookup returns CDR1 SEHNR and CDR2 FQNEAQ (reference sequence). The CDR3 spells CASSLGGTSTFGAFF. The CDR3 coding sequence is TGTGCCAGCAGCTTAGGGGGGACAAGCACATTCGGGGCTTTCTTT.

Of note for this clonotype: A read error is possible here, since a much larger clone lies one base away. The chain carries TRBV12-3 or TRBV12-4 and TRBJ1-5, with TRBD1 identical over 8 bases. The CDR3 has 14 amino acids. This CDR3 reads CASSTGQGNRPQHF. The CDR3 DNA follows: TGTGCCAGCAGTACCGGACAGGGCAATCGGCCCCAGCATTTT.

As to this clonotype: This may stem from a read error, because a much larger clone lies one nucleotide away. The chain recombines TRBV7-3 with TRBJ2-1; possible D gene TRBD2, 6 bases. V was shortened by 1 base and J by 4 bases, with 14 bases between the two germline ends. Germline lookup yields CDR1 SGHTA and CDR2 FQGTGA. CDR3 length equals 16 residues. This chain's CDR3 is CASSLKMGGPYNEQFF. The CDR3 nucleotides read TGTGCCAGCAGCTTAAAGATGGGGGGACCTTACAATGAGCAGTTCTTC.

The chain combines TRBV10-3 with TRBJ1-1; 7 positions agree with TRBD1. V dropped 11 bases and J dropped 12; count of bases not matched to a gene: 12. This CDR3 comprises 11 residues. Germline V gives CDR1 ENHRY, CDR2 SYGVKD. The CDR3: CASKNRGPTFF. CDR3 in DNA: TGTGCCTCCAAGAACAGGGGACCGACTTTCTTT.

The V gene is TRBV20-1, the J gene TRBJ2-1; D may match TRBD1 or TRBD2 (5 bases each). The length of the CDR3 is 13 residues. Germline values: CDR1 DFQATT, CDR2 SNEGSKA (reference sequence). The V and J ends lost 0 bases and 10 bases respectively, with 13 bases between them. The CDR3 reads CSARDQGVYEQFF. CDR3 nucleotides: TGCAGTGCTAGAGATCAGGGAGTATACGAGCAGTTCTTC.

This clonotype showed up many times. The V gene is TRBV10-3, the J gene TRBJ2-3, with TRBD2 as a possible D gene (7 bases). The germline CDR1 and CDR2 sequences are ENHRY and SYGVKD. The V gene lost 3 bases and the J gene lost 6 bases, with 13 bases spanning the gap. The CDR3 has 14 amino acids. For the CDR3, the DNA is TGTGCCATCAGTGATAGGGGGGGAGTTGATACGCAGTATTTT. The encoded protein is CAISDRGGVDTQYF.

The V call is TRBV4-3, the J call TRBJ2-3; D may be TRBD1 or TRBD2 (6 bases each). Germline assignment: CDR1 LGHNA and CDR2 YSLEER. V was cut by 2 bases and J by 1 base, with 13 bases left in between. The CDR3 sequence is 16 residues long. Written as DNA, the CDR3 is TGCGCCAGCAGCCAATACGGGGGCAGTCGCACAGATACGCAGTATTTT. It specifies CASSQYGGSRTDTQYF.